The 4 T cell receptor beta chains in this list originate from one sample, sequenced in a study of blood T cell repertoires in COVID-19. Clones were read by immunoSEQ multiplex PCR, and TCRdb kept only the in-frame ones, dropping some. The sample includes 190,000 or so clones, about 85% of them seen just once. Sequenced material: PBMCs or T cells enriched from blood (not recorded which). Receptor source: a woman under 40 who had recovered from COVID-19.

The chain employs TRBV3-1 (or the pseudogene TRBV3-2) and TRBJ2-2, with 8 bases fitting TRBD1. This CDR3 region has 15 residues. J was trimmed by 2 bases and V by 3 bases; bases with no gene match: 2. Germline CDR1 LGHDT, CDR2 YNNKEL (reference sequence). The CDR3 here is CASSHDRGNTGELFF. CDR3 nucleotides: TGTGCCAGCAGCCATGACAGGGGTAACACCGGGGAGCTGTTTTTT.

The chain combines TRBV12-5 with TRBJ1-5; TRBD1 might be the D (6 bases). The CDR3 runs 14 residues. The germline gives CDR1 LGHNT, CDR2 FRNRAP. Trimming left V 6 bases short and J 3 bases short, with 12 bases between. CDR3 loop: CASGPRTVNQPQHF. The CDR3, as DNA: TGTGCTAGTGGCCCCCGGACAGTCAATCAGCCCCAGCATTTT.

The chain employs TRBV5-5 and TRBJ1-2; D uncertain. Between the trimmed V and J ends, which lost 3 bases and 0 bases, there was a span of 12 bases. CDR3 length: 15 amino acids. Germline V gives CDR1 SGHKS, CDR2 YYEKEE (reference sequence). The CDR3 coding sequence is TGTGCCAGCAGCTCCGAACTTCGAGCTAACTATGGCTACACCTTC. This translates into CASSSELRANYGYTF.

V gene TRBV12-5 combines with J gene TRBJ2-3; TRBD1 might be the D (5 bases). The germline gives CDR1 LGHNT, CDR2 FRNRAP. The CDR3 is 15 residues long. The V end was cut by 6 bases, the J end by 6 bases, with 19 bases between. This chain's CDR3 is CASGLGAAPGDTQYF. The DNA for the CDR3 is TGTGCTAGTGGGCTAGGGGCCGCACCAGGGGATACGCAGTATTTT.